This T cell receptor (beta chain) was sequenced in a study of blood T cell repertoires in COVID-19 (TCRdb year 2020). For context, the study as a whole: Collaborator samples came from the United States, Italy and Spain and covered acute and convalescent phases of COVID-19. Deeply sampled blood TCRbeta repertoires from subjects exposed to, actively infected with, or recovered from COVID-19 were included in the dataset. The material from the prospective study consisted of cDNA or gDNA derived from T cells, B-cell-depleted T cells, or PBMCs. The samples were drawn from the first 160 participants of the ongoing ImmuneRACE study and from 1,254 subjects provided by 6 global collaborators. Where available, HLA class I and class II types were obtained from metadata supplied by the sample provider rather than from assay-based typing. A freely available public database, intended as a resource for researchers studying the immune response to SARS-CoV-2, is where the repertoires were released. The sample metadata nearly always contained a de-identified subject ID, COVID-19 status, age in years and sex.

TCRbeta CDR3 regions were amplified from genomic DNA by means of the immunoSEQ Assay, a bias-controlled multiplex PCR. The original methods were these. Nucleated cell counts per sample were estimated from amplification of reference gene primers within the assay. To quantify the absolute abundance of each unique TCRbeta CDR3 rearrangement, sequence reads were collapsed and filtered. For each sample, productive Simpson clonality was calculated as the square root of Simpson's diversity index over productive rearrangements. Entries here come from immuneACCESS through TCRdb and include only in-frame sequences with V and J called. Some clones fail to appear in such tables; in the studies checked, an unresolved V gene covers under half of the shortfall, and the cause of the remainder is unknown. The DNA gave D and trimming, while V, J and clone size come from that table. The sample table lists 430,000 or so clones, over 85% of them with a count of one. The top ten clones comprise 0.8% to 0.9% of the sample.

Overall study results and their limits: The quantity of clinical and demographic metadata differed by source and by participant and was supplied without curation.

V and J lose 1 base and 10 bases, and a span of 13 bases separates them. Inclusive of the bounding cysteine and phenylalanine, the CDR3 is 13 residues long. The kept DNA is CDR3 alone, 39 bases in frame from the first base. One collaborating source in Seattle enrolled patients during active infection and followed them longitudinally through the course of disease. The collaborating institutions used their own protocols to collect whole blood in K2EDTA tubes. For TCRbeta analysis, collaborator samples were shipped as frozen whole blood, as isolated PBMCs, or as DNA extracted from either sample type. A word on this clone: This receptor's antigen is unknown. Nothing much larger sits one base from this clone, and base qualities are not available.

The sequence was obtained from a man younger than 35 with COVID-19, enrolled during active disease. The rearrangement joined TRBV12-3 or TRBV12-4 to TRBJ1-1, with a weak D call of TRBD1 (6 bases match). Specimen: peripheral blood. The DNA is TGTGCCAGCAGTTTAGAGGCCAGGGGCCCAGCTTTCTTT. This translates into CASSLEARGPAFF.